This T cell receptor beta chain was sequenced during a study of vaccination effects on CD4 cells after COVID-19. General study findings and limits: The study found that only 1 of 255 vaccine-induced clones from healthy vaccinees cross-reacted with common cold coronaviruses. Among infection- and vaccine-induced clones, marked clonal contraction occurred late after vaccination.

TCRdb keeps only in-frame clones here, not all; method: immunoSEQ multiplex PCR. The data show about 43,000 clones, about 80% seen once. The V end lost 3 bases, the J end lost 2 bases, and 13 bases lay between the germline ends. The CDR3 contains 16 residues. Germline V gene lookup returns CDR1 LGHNA and CDR2 YSLEER. To note about this clone: Its target is not known.

Peptide-pool stimulation followed by sequencing identified expanded antigen-specific CD4+ clonotypes in the ViraFEST assay. CD4+ T cell isolation took place after approximately 11 days of culture. The healthy vaccine recipients, who had no prior SARS-CoV-2 infection, showed negative nucleocapsid antibodies. On days 3 and 7, fresh IL-2 medium replaced half the medium. Sequencing was performed on CD4+ T cells from PBMCs cultured with SARS-CoV-2 spike peptides, taken before COVID-19 vaccination. This chain joins TRBV4-3 and TRBJ2-2, with D possibly matching TRBD2 (7 bases). This clonotype was sampled from a human donor who received a COVID-19 vaccine. CDR3 DNA: TGCGCCAGCAGCCAGGGGCGGGGGCGAAACACCGGGGAGCTGTTTTTT. Translating it yields CASSQGRGRNTGELFF.